This T cell receptor beta chain originates from a study of cytomegalovirus exposure and HLA in healthy donors. General study points: Accurate HLA-A and HLA-B prediction from TCR beta sequences was reported for most subjects. The authors judged a highly shared variant cluster likely a sequencing artifact. It was confirmed in vitro that three of the CMV-associated chains were specific for CMV antigens.

As concerns this clone: Antigen unknown.

The PCR contained 60 Vbeta and 13 Jbeta primers. Profiling relied on immunoSEQ multiplex PCR, and the TCRdb table lists in-frame clones only, not all of them. The data hold 130,000 or so clones, with 75% observed a single time. The V gene's germline CDR1 is SGDLS and CDR2 YYNGEE. The V and J ends lost 4 bases and 4 bases, in that order; junction bases with no gene match: 1. The CDR3 runs to 13 residues. The TCR originated in a middle-aged woman in good health and CMV-seropositive. V and J are TRBV9 and TRBJ1-2; 10 bases are shared with TRBD1. The sample comprised PBMCs. CDR3 DNA sequence: TGTGCCAGCAGCTGGGACAGGGGCTATGGCTACACCTTC. Translated: CASSWDRGYGYTF.